This T cell receptor beta chain appears in the sequencing data of a study of T cell responses to AZD1222 COVID-19 vaccine. General study points: Clonal diversity was possibly underestimated, and the donors were mostly white British, with more females.

V lost 7 bases to trimming and J lost 4 bases; unmatched junction nucleotides: 7. The CDR3 length is 14 residues. Germline assignment: CDR1 SEHNR and CDR2 FQNEAQ (reference sequence). The method was immunoSEQ multiplex PCR; TCRdb's version includes in-frame clones alone and lacks a portion of them. Of 150,000 to 200,000 clones listed, approximately 93% are singletons. Worth noting for this clone: Its antigen is unidentified.

The gene calls are TRBV7-9 and TRBJ1-3, with 7 bases matching TRBD1. This receptor was identified in an adult in good health. This specimen consisted of peripheral blood, obtained on day 0 of AZD1222 vaccination. CDR3 sequence reads: CASTPDRAGNTIYF. In nucleotides, the CDR3 is TGTGCCAGCACCCCCGACAGGGCGGGAAACACCATATATTTT.